A selection of T cell receptor beta chains follows, all from one sample in a study of a mutant IDH1 vaccine in newly diagnosed glioma. What these receptors recognize is not known. Assay used: immunoSEQ multiplex PCR; TCRdb lists only in-frame clones, some missing. The repertoire holds tens of thousands of clones, with about 73% as singletons. The sample in question was PBMCs, obtained from a glioma patient whose treatment included an IDH1 peptide vaccine. These receptors were obtained from a man in his fifties or sixties with glioma. The CDR3 runs from the conserved cysteine through the conserved F or W. A D gene is named only where the DNA matches it firmly. Clone size is not always given. Where it is, it says once, few, many or a class for expanded clones.

D gene: -; J gene: TRBJ1-6; V gene: TRBV30; clone size: -; CDR3 DNA: TGTGCCTGGAGTGTACTTGGGGTTTATAATTCACCCCTCCACTTT; CDR3 protein: CAWSVLGVYNSPLHF
D gene: -; J gene: TRBJ1-1; V gene: TRBV9; clone size: -; CDR3 DNA: TGTGCCAGCAGCGTTGCGGGGGGCTCAGCTTTCTTT; CDR3 protein: CASSVAGGSAFF
D gene: -; J gene: TRBJ1-2; V gene: TRBV5-4; clone size: -; CDR3 DNA: TGTGCCAGCAGCTTGGATACCCCAGTTCCTGGCTACACCTTC; CDR3 protein: CASSLDTPVPGYTF
D gene: TRBD2; J gene: TRBJ2-5; V gene: TRBV4-3; clone size: -; CDR3 DNA: TGCGCCAGCAGCCAGCAACGGGGGGGCGGTGAGACCCAGTACTTC; CDR3 protein: CASSQQRGGGETQYF
D gene: -; J gene: TRBJ1-5; V gene: TRBV6-5; clone size: once; CDR3 DNA: TGTGCCAGCAGTTACGGGCTGGGGCCTAATCAGCCCCAGCATTTT; CDR3 protein: CASSYGLGPNQPQHF
D gene: -; J gene: TRBJ2-3; V gene: TRBV29-1; clone size: -; CDR3 DNA: TGCAGCGTTGAGGTCGGGTGGGGGGCTGAGACAGATACGCAGTATTTT; CDR3 protein: CSVEVGWGAETDTQYF
D gene: TRBD1; J gene: TRBJ1-1; V gene: TRBV18; clone size: -; CDR3 DNA: TGTGCCAGCTCACCGGGACAGGGCATGAACACTGAAGCTTTCTTT; CDR3 protein: CASSPGQGMNTEAFF
D gene: -; J gene: TRBJ1-1; V gene: TRBV9; clone size: once; CDR3 DNA: TGTGCCAGCAGCGTAGCCGGGAGGACTGAAGCTTTCTTT; CDR3 protein: CASSVAGRTEAFF
D gene: -; J gene: TRBJ1-2; V gene: TRBV9; clone size: -; CDR3 DNA: TGTGCCAGCAGCGTAGTGGAGGGGTCTGGCTACACCTTC; CDR3 protein: CASSVVEGSGYTF
D gene: -; J gene: TRBJ1-5; V gene: TRBV30; clone size: -; CDR3 DNA: TGTGCCTGGAGTGCCACAACAAGGGGAGCTCAGCCCCAGCATTTT; CDR3 protein: CAWSATTRGAQPQHF
D gene: TRBD1; J gene: TRBJ1-2; V gene: TRBV10-3; clone size: -; CDR3 DNA: TGTGCCATCAGCCCCGTCGAGACAGGGATCTACTATGGCTACACCTTC; CDR3 protein: CAISPVETGIYYGYTF
D gene: -; J gene: TRBJ2-7; V gene: TRBV9; clone size: -; CDR3 DNA: TGTGCCAGCAGCCCAAGAGACGGTCGTGAGCAGTACTTC; CDR3 protein: CASSPRDGREQYF
D gene: -; J gene: TRBJ2-5; V gene: TRBV6-6; clone size: -; CDR3 DNA: TGTGCCAGCAGTTTAACTACCCAAGAGACCCAGTACTTC; CDR3 protein: CASSLTTQETQYF
D gene: -; J gene: TRBJ1-2; V gene: TRBV2; clone size: -; CDR3 DNA: TGTGCCAGCAGTCGGACAGAGATTTATGGCTACACCTTC; CDR3 protein: CASSRTEIYGYTF
D gene: TRBD1; J gene: TRBJ1-1; V gene: TRBV6-6; clone size: -; CDR3 DNA: TGTGCCAGCAGTCGGACAGGGGGGGAGACTGAAGCTTTCTTT; CDR3 protein: CASSRTGGETEAFF
D gene: -; J gene: TRBJ2-5; V gene: TRBV19; clone size: -; CDR3 DNA: TGTGCCAGTAGTATTGGACGACAGAGCGAGACCCAGTACTTC; CDR3 protein: CASSIGRQSETQYF
D gene: -; J gene: TRBJ2-3; V gene: TRBV12-5; clone size: -; CDR3 DNA: TGTGCTAGTGGTGTCCGAGTTGGAGATACGCAGTATTTT; CDR3 protein: CASGVRVGDTQYF
D gene: -; J gene: TRBJ2-7; V gene: TRBV2; clone size: -; CDR3 DNA: TGTGCCAGCAGTTCCAGAGCCTACGAGCAGTACTTC; CDR3 protein: CASSSRAYEQYF
D gene: -; J gene: TRBJ1-5; V gene: TRBV19; clone size: few; CDR3 DNA: TGTGCCAGTAGTACCGGATCATGGTCTGAGCCCCAGCATTTT; CDR3 protein: CASSTGSWSEPQHF
D gene: -; J gene: TRBJ1-5; V gene: TRBV2; clone size: -; CDR3 DNA: TGTGCCAGCAGTGAAGGGGGAGTCCAAAGGCCCCAGCATTTT; CDR3 protein: CASSEGGVQRPQHF
D gene: -; J gene: TRBJ1-1; V gene: TRBV10-3; clone size: few; CDR3 DNA: TGTGCCATCAGTTTGGCAGGGACGCATGCTTTCTTT; CDR3 protein: CAISLAGTHAFF
D gene: TRBD2; J gene: TRBJ2-2; V gene: TRBV18; clone size: -; CDR3 DNA: TGTGCCAGCTCACCAACTAGCGGGGCCGTCAACACCGGGGAGCTGTTTTTT; CDR3 protein: CASSPTSGAVNTGELFF
D gene: TRBD2; J gene: TRBJ2-1; V gene: TRBV7-7; clone size: -; CDR3 DNA: TGTGCTAGCAGCCCGGGTCCCGGGACTAGCGGGGGGGCGTACAATGAGCAGTTCTTC; CDR3 protein: CASSPGPGTSGGAYNEQFF
D gene: TRBD2; J gene: TRBJ2-5; V gene: TRBV4-2; clone size: -; CDR3 DNA: TGTGCCAGCAGCCAGGGGACTAGCGGGGGGGCCGGAGAGACCCAGTACTTC; CDR3 protein: CASSQGTSGGAGETQYF
D gene: -; J gene: TRBJ1-2; V gene: TRBV28; clone size: -; CDR3 DNA: TGTGCCAGCAGGACGGATCTAAACTATGGCTACACCTTC; CDR3 protein: CASRTDLNYGYTF
D gene: TRBD1; J gene: TRBJ1-5; V gene: TRBV7-6; clone size: -; CDR3 DNA: TGTGCCAGCAGGCGGACAGGGTGCAATCAGCCCCAGCATTTT; CDR3 protein: CASRRTGCNQPQHF
D gene: -; J gene: TRBJ1-1; V gene: TRBV9; clone size: -; CDR3 DNA: TGTGCCAGCAGCTTTGGCAGGGGACGGGACACTGAAGCTTTCTTT; CDR3 protein: CASSFGRGRDTEAFF
D gene: -; J gene: TRBJ1-6; V gene: TRBV5-1; clone size: -; CDR3 DNA: TGCGCCAGCAGCTTGTCCGAAAATTTTTCACCCCTCCACTTT; CDR3 protein: CASSLSENFSPLHF
D gene: TRBD2; J gene: TRBJ2-7; V gene: TRBV5-1; clone size: -; CDR3 DNA: TGCGCCAGCAGTCTGACTAGCGGGGCCACCTCCTACGAGCAGTACTTC; CDR3 protein: CASSLTSGATSYEQYF
D gene: -; J gene: TRBJ2-5; V gene: TRBV10-3; clone size: once; CDR3 DNA: TGTGCCACCCGGGACCGACCTCAAGAGACCCAGTACTTC; CDR3 protein: CATRDRPQETQYF
D gene: -; J gene: TRBJ1-5; V gene: TRBV9; clone size: -; CDR3 DNA: TGTGCCAGCAGCACAAAGATATCGGCGGAGCCCCAGCATTTT; CDR3 protein: CASSTKISAEPQHF
D gene: -; J gene: TRBJ2-3; V gene: TRBV2; clone size: -; CDR3 DNA: TGTGCCAGCTCGGGACAAAGCACAGATACGCAGTATTTT; CDR3 protein: CASSGQSTDTQYF
D gene: TRBD2; J gene: TRBJ2-5; V gene: TRBV18; clone size: -; CDR3 DNA: TGTGCCAGCTCACCTCCCGCGGGGGGAGAGACCCAGTACTTC; CDR3 protein: CASSPPAGGETQYF
D gene: TRBD2; J gene: TRBJ2-1; V gene: TRBV5-1; clone size: few; CDR3 DNA: TGCGCCAGCAGCCAAACCCCTAGCGGGGGAAACAATGAGCAGTTCTTC; CDR3 protein: CASSQTPSGGNNEQFF
D gene: -; J gene: TRBJ1-1; V gene: TRBV10-2; clone size: -; CDR3 DNA: TGCGCCAGCAGTGAAGCGGACAAAGCTTTCTTT; CDR3 protein: CASSEADKAFF
D gene: -; J gene: TRBJ2-5; V gene: TRBV15; clone size: -; CDR3 DNA: TGTGCCACCAGCACGACTCGGGGGAATCAAGAGACCCAGTACTTC; CDR3 protein: CATSTTRGNQETQYF
D gene: TRBD1; J gene: TRBJ1-4; V gene: TRBV9; clone size: -; CDR3 DNA: TGTGCCAGCAGCCGCAGACAGGGGGCTGGTGAAAAACTGTTTTTT; CDR3 protein: CASSRRQGAGEKLFF
D gene: -; J gene: TRBJ2-2; V gene: TRBV27; clone size: few; CDR3 DNA: TGTGCCAGCAGTTTATACGGGGAGCTGTTTTTT; CDR3 protein: CASSLYGELFF
D gene: -; J gene: TRBJ2-2; V gene: TRBV9; clone size: few; CDR3 DNA: TGTGCCAGCAGCGTAGACGAGGGCTTGGGCGGGGAGCTGTTTTTT; CDR3 protein: CASSVDEGLGGELFF
D gene: -; J gene: TRBJ1-2; V gene: TRBV19; clone size: -; CDR3 DNA: TGTGCCAGTAGTCCCCGGAACCAGGGCTATGGCTACACCTTC; CDR3 protein: CASSPRNQGYGYTF
D gene: -; J gene: TRBJ2-2; V gene: TRBV4-1; clone size: -; CDR3 DNA: TGCGCCAGCAGCCAAGGGCCCCCCTCCACGGGAGCCGGGGAGCTGTTTTTT; CDR3 protein: CASSQGPPSTGAGELFF
D gene: -; J gene: TRBJ2-1; V gene: TRBV6-5; clone size: -; CDR3 DNA: TGTGCCAGCAGTTTGTCAAATGAGCAGTTCTTC; CDR3 protein: CASSLSNEQFF
D gene: -; J gene: TRBJ1-2; V gene: TRBV30; clone size: -; CDR3 DNA: TGTGCCTGGAGCGGGGGGAACGACTATGGCTACACCTTC; CDR3 protein: CAWSGGNDYGYTF
D gene: -; J gene: TRBJ2-7; V gene: TRBV28; clone size: -; CDR3 DNA: TGTGCCAGCAGTTCTCCACTGCAGTCCTACGAGCAGTACTTC; CDR3 protein: CASSSPLQSYEQYF
D gene: TRBD1; J gene: TRBJ1-2; V gene: TRBV7-2; clone size: once; CDR3 DNA: TGTGCCAGCAGCCCCCCGTCCTGGACAGGGGGGTCTGGCTACACCTTC; CDR3 protein: CASSPPSWTGGSGYTF